The rows below give T cell receptor beta chains drawn from one sample of a study of cytotoxic CD8 clonotypes in ibrutinib-treated CLL. The protocol was immunoSEQ multiplex PCR, while the TCRdb copy is restricted to in-frame clones and leaves out a portion. The sample records some 19,000 clones, over 70% being singletons. This sample comprised PBMCs, obtained before ibrutinib treatment. The receptors originated from a human donor with chronic lymphocytic leukemia. The CDR3 runs from the conserved cysteine through the conserved F or W. The D gene is left open where the match is weak. Size tells how often a clone was seen (once, few, many) or the class of an expanded clone, and some rows leave it out.

cdr3_nt: TGTGCCAGCAGCTTAGGTCCACGGACAGGGTATGAAAAACTGTTTTTT; cdr3_aa: CASSLGPRTGYEKLFF; d_call: TRBD1; v_call: TRBV7-2; clone_size: -; cdr3_length: 16; j_call: TRBJ1-4
cdr3_nt: TGTGCCAGCTCACCCGGGACAGGGGGCCGTGACAACCCCTACGAGCAGTACTTC; cdr3_aa: CASSPGTGGRDNPYEQYF; d_call: TRBD1; v_call: TRBV18; clone_size: once; cdr3_length: 18; j_call: TRBJ2-7
cdr3_nt: TGTGCCAGCAGCTTTGTCGGGGACTACGAGCAGTACTTC; cdr3_aa: CASSFVGDYEQYF; d_call: -; v_call: TRBV7-9; clone_size: -; cdr3_length: 13; j_call: TRBJ2-7
cdr3_nt: TGTGCCAGCAGTGTAAGGACAGGGGTAAATCAGCCCCAGCATTTT; cdr3_aa: CASSVRTGVNQPQHF; d_call: TRBD1; v_call: TRBV6-1; clone_size: -; cdr3_length: 15; j_call: TRBJ1-5
cdr3_nt: TGTGCCAGTAGTGCCAGACAGGCTGGGAATGGGGCTGAGCAGTTCTTC; cdr3_aa: CASSARQAGNGAEQFF; d_call: -; v_call: TRBV19; clone_size: -; cdr3_length: 16; j_call: TRBJ2-1
cdr3_nt: TGTGCCAGCAGCTTGTATGGGGGGCAGGGCACAGATACGCAGTATTTT; cdr3_aa: CASSLYGGQGTDTQYF; d_call: -; v_call: TRBV5-4; clone_size: -; cdr3_length: 16; j_call: TRBJ2-3
cdr3_nt: TGTGCCAGCAGCCTAGTTGCGACAGCAAACCAAGAGACCCAGTACTTC; cdr3_aa: CASSLVATANQETQYF; d_call: -; v_call: TRBV7-2; clone_size: few; cdr3_length: 16; j_call: TRBJ2-5
cdr3_nt: TGTGCCATCAGTGAGTCGAGGGGGAGCAATGAGCAGTTCTTC; cdr3_aa: CAISESRGSNEQFF; d_call: -; v_call: TRBV10-3; clone_size: -; cdr3_length: 14; j_call: TRBJ2-1
cdr3_nt: TGTGCCAGTAGTCCCAACATAGGGGGAACTGGGGCCAACGTCCTGACTTTC; cdr3_aa: CASSPNIGGTGANVLTF; d_call: -; v_call: TRBV19; clone_size: -; cdr3_length: 17; j_call: TRBJ2-6
cdr3_nt: TGCAGCGTTATGGGGGGGTTCGGCACTGAAGCTTTCTTT; cdr3_aa: CSVMGGFGTEAFF; d_call: -; v_call: TRBV29-1; clone_size: -; cdr3_length: 13; j_call: TRBJ1-1
cdr3_nt: TGTGCCAGCAGCATAAGGGCGACGGGGGCGGCACCCACCCAAGAGACCCAGTACTTC; cdr3_aa: CASSIRATGAAPTQETQYF; d_call: -; v_call: TRBV7-2; clone_size: -; cdr3_length: 19; j_call: TRBJ2-5
cdr3_nt: TGTGCCAGCAGCCGCCCTCAGGCGAACACTGAAGCTTTCTTT; cdr3_aa: CASSRPQANTEAFF; d_call: -; v_call: TRBV7-6; clone_size: -; cdr3_length: 14; j_call: TRBJ1-1
cdr3_nt: TGTGCCAGCAGTTACAGGGGAGTAGGCTATGGCTACACCTTC; cdr3_aa: CASSYRGVGYGYTF; d_call: -; v_call: TRBV6-9; clone_size: -; cdr3_length: 14; j_call: TRBJ1-2
cdr3_nt: TGTGCCAGCAGCTTGAGACTAGCGGGAGATACGCAGTATTTT; cdr3_aa: CASSLRLAGDTQYF; d_call: TRBD2; v_call: TRBV5-4; clone_size: -; cdr3_length: 14; j_call: TRBJ2-3
cdr3_nt: TGTGCCAGCACCTCCCTTAGGAAGAATGAGCAGTTCTTC; cdr3_aa: CASTSLRKNEQFF; d_call: -; v_call: TRBV6-5; clone_size: -; cdr3_length: 13; j_call: TRBJ2-1
cdr3_nt: TGTGCCAGCAGGATGACAGGTCGTTATGAGCAGTTCTTC; cdr3_aa: CASRMTGRYEQFF; d_call: -; v_call: TRBV6-5; clone_size: -; cdr3_length: 13; j_call: TRBJ2-1
cdr3_nt: TGTGCCAGTAGTATCCCGGCGGGGCTAGGTCCGGAGACCCAGTACTTC; cdr3_aa: CASSIPAGLGPETQYF; d_call: -; v_call: TRBV19; clone_size: -; cdr3_length: 16; j_call: TRBJ2-5
cdr3_nt: TGTGCCAGCAGCAAATACACTAGTGTCAGCTCCTACGAGCAGTACTTC; cdr3_aa: CASSKYTSVSSYEQYF; d_call: -; v_call: TRBV7-2; clone_size: -; cdr3_length: 16; j_call: TRBJ2-7
cdr3_nt: TGTGCCAGCAGCCCAAGAAGGGGGCGGGCACAGAACACTGAAGCTTTCTTT; cdr3_aa: CASSPRRGRAQNTEAFF; d_call: TRBD1; v_call: TRBV7-2; clone_size: -; cdr3_length: 17; j_call: TRBJ1-1
cdr3_nt: TGTGCCAGCAGCCCGACAGCGGCCGGGGAGCTGTTTTTT; cdr3_aa: CASSPTAAGELFF; d_call: -; v_call: TRBV7-2; clone_size: -; cdr3_length: 13; j_call: TRBJ2-2
cdr3_nt: TGCGCCAGCAGCCAAGAGGCTTGGGACAGGGGGGCTTTCTTT; cdr3_aa: CASSQEAWDRGAFF; d_call: TRBD1; v_call: TRBV4-1; clone_size: few; cdr3_length: 14; j_call: TRBJ1-1
cdr3_nt: TGTGCCAGCAGCGGGGCCGGGAGAACCCCCCTCTACACCTTC; cdr3_aa: CASSGAGRTPLYTF; d_call: -; v_call: TRBV9; clone_size: -; cdr3_length: 14; j_call: TRBJ1-2
cdr3_nt: TGTGCCAGCAGCTACAACAGGGGTACCGGGGAGCTGTTTTTT; cdr3_aa: CASSYNRGTGELFF; d_call: TRBD1; v_call: TRBV7-3; clone_size: -; cdr3_length: 14; j_call: TRBJ2-2
cdr3_nt: TGTGCCAGCAGCTTAGTAACGGGGCAGTTCTTC; cdr3_aa: CASSLVTGQFF; d_call: -; v_call: TRBV7-2; clone_size: -; cdr3_length: 11; j_call: TRBJ2-1
cdr3_nt: TGTGCCAGCAGCTTGGGACTAGCGGGCTCAGATACGCAGTATTTT; cdr3_aa: CASSLGLAGSDTQYF; d_call: TRBD2; v_call: TRBV5-4; clone_size: once; cdr3_length: 15; j_call: TRBJ2-3
cdr3_nt: TGTGCCAGCAGCCCCATCCCCAGGGGGAAGACCTACGAGCAGTACTTC; cdr3_aa: CASSPIPRGKTYEQYF; d_call: TRBD1; v_call: TRBV5-4; clone_size: -; cdr3_length: 16; j_call: TRBJ2-7
cdr3_nt: TGTGCCAGCTCACCACCGGCCGGGATAGAGACCCAGTACTTC; cdr3_aa: CASSPPAGIETQYF; d_call: -; v_call: TRBV18; clone_size: -; cdr3_length: 14; j_call: TRBJ2-5
cdr3_nt: TGTGCCAGCAGCCAAGATCACAGAAGCACAGATACGCAGTATTTT; cdr3_aa: CASSQDHRSTDTQYF; d_call: -; v_call: TRBV4-2; clone_size: -; cdr3_length: 15; j_call: TRBJ2-3
cdr3_nt: TGTGCCAGCAGTGAAACTTGGGACAAAAATCAGCCCCAGCATTTT; cdr3_aa: CASSETWDKNQPQHF; d_call: -; v_call: TRBV6-1; clone_size: -; cdr3_length: 15; j_call: TRBJ1-5